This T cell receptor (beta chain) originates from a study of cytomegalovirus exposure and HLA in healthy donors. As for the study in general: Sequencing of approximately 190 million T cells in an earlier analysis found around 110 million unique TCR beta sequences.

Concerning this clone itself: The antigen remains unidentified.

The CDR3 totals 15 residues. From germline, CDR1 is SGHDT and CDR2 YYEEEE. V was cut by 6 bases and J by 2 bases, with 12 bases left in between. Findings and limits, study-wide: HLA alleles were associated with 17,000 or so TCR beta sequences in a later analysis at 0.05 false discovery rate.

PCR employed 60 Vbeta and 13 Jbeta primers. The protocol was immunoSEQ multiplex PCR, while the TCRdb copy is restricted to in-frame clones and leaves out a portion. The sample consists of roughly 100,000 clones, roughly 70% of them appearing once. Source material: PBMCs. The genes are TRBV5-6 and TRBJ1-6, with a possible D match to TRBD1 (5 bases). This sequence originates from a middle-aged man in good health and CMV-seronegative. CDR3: CASTPAGAYNSPLHF. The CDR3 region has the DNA TGTGCCAGCACCCCCGCGGGGGCCTATAATTCACCCCTCCACTTT.